The sample holds a few counts of the clone carrying this TCR beta chain. Authors' methods: Amplification of reference gene primers was used by the study to estimate nucleated cell counts. TCRdb's copy holds only in-frame clones and misses some; the assay was immunoSEQ multiplex PCR. Clone size and the V and J calls come from that table; the DNA yielded D and trimming. The sample shows about 140,000 clones, 85% to 90% of them seen only once. The CDR3 runs to 14 residues. V shed 3 bases and J shed 2 bases, with 10 bases lying between them. Per the germline V gene, CDR1 is MDHEN and CDR2 is SYDVKM. The data originate from a study of blood T cell repertoires in COVID-19. Study-wide context: Researchers got acute and convalescent COVID-19 samples from the United States, Italy and Spain. PBMCs, B-cell-depleted T cells, or T cells provided the cDNA or gDNA that made up the material.

Sequencing was done on a sample of peripheral blood. The sequence came from a woman aged 80 or over with acute or convalescent COVID-19. The chain recombines TRBV28 with TRBJ1-2; possibly TRBD1 for D (5 bases). CDR3 loop: CASSFPGGNYGYTF. The CDR3 DNA is TGTGCCAGCAGTTTCCCGGGGGGAAACTATGGCTACACCTTC.